The sequence of this T cell receptor beta chain was determined in a study of blood T cell repertoires in COVID-19. Background on the study: The study drew acute and convalescent COVID-19 samples from the United States, Italy and Spain. PBMCs, B-cell-depleted T cells, or T cells were the source of the cDNA or gDNA that made up the material.

In the study's own analysis: Estimation of nucleated cell counts relied on the amplification of reference gene primers. The method was immunoSEQ multiplex PCR; TCRdb's version includes in-frame clones alone and lacks a portion of them. For V, J and clone size, that table is used; D and trimming come from the DNA. Here the sample spans over 300,000 clones, 90% being singletons. The CDR3 runs 14 residues. CDR1 is MDHEN, CDR2 SYDVKM, per germline. Losses at the gene ends were 6 bases for V and 3 bases for J; bases not matched to a gene: 5. The specimen was peripheral blood. This receptor was identified in a man aged 18 to 30 with active or convalescent COVID-19. The chain links TRBV28 to TRBJ2-3, with 8 nucleotides matching TRBD1. CDR3 sequence (DNA): TGTGCCAGCAGCGGCAGGGGGCAAACAGATACGCAGTATTTT. Its protein product is CASSGRGQTDTQYF.